This T cell receptor (beta chain) is drawn from a study of identical twins. The study, taken as a whole, reports: Out-of-frame alpha sequences that twins shared showed excess low generation probability. Zero-insertion results could be subject to partial confounding by invariant MAIT and iNKT cells. Carriage of fewer insertions was seen in abundant cord blood beta clonotypes, whereas memory repertoires showed none.

Template switching (which added a universal primer site) was used, and cDNA carried unique molecular identifiers. MiXCR, run by TCRdb on the 5' RACE reads, gives a single entry per CDR3 protein. The top ten clones hold around 0.3% of a sample with 1.5 million or so distinct CDR3 sequences, roughly a third of them seen once. CDR3 size: 14 residues. Germline CDR1 reads LNHNV; CDR2 reads YYDKDF (reference sequence). V trimming: 7 bases; J trimming: 1 base; junction bases outside the gene matches: 7. Of note for this clonotype: No antigen is known for it.

This TCR came from a newborn girl in good health. The V and J genes are TRBV15 and TRBJ2-7; 7 bases match TRBD1. The sample was cord blood. The CDR3 region is CATKTTGVSYEQYF. The CDR3, as DNA: TGTGCCACCAAAACAACAGGGGTTTCCTACGAGCAGTACTTC.